This TCR beta chain was obtained from a study of OX40 agonist ivuxolimab in advanced cancers. This CDR3 region has 13 residues. Germline-derived CDR1 and CDR2 are SGHRS and YFSETQ. V dropped 1 base and J dropped 6; count of bases not matched to a gene: 1. Clones were read by immunoSEQ multiplex PCR, and TCRdb kept only the in-frame ones, dropping some. The sample lists 30,000 to 45,000 clones, roughly 87% occurring once. This TCR was recovered from an adult with an advanced solid tumor such as melanoma, head and neck, liver or kidney cancer. The chain links TRBV5-1 to TRBJ2-1; 7 nucleotides agree with TRBD1. The sequenced sample was CD4+ or CD8+ T cells sorted from blood, obtained in a trial of the OX40 agonist ivuxolimab. CDR3 nucleotide sequence: TGCGCCAGCAGCTTGAACAGGGGCAATGAGCAGTTCTTC. Amino acids: CASSLNRGNEQFF.